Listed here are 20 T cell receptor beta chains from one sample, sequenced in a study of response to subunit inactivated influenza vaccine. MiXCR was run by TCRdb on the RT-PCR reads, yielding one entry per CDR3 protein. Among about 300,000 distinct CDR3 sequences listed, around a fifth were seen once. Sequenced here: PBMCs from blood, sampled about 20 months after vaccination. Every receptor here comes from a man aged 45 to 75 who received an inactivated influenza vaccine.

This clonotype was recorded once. The CDR3 DNA sequence: TGCAGTGCTACTCTAGCGGGGTTTACAGATACGCAGTATTTT. Its protein product is CSATLAGFTDTQYF. The genes are TRBV20-1 and TRBJ2-3; 9 bases line up with TRBD2. Looked up from germline, CDR1 is DFQATT and CDR2 is SNEGSKA (reference sequence). Trimming at V came to 4 bases and at J to 3 bases, leaving 5 bases not matched to a gene. The CDR3 is 14 residues long.

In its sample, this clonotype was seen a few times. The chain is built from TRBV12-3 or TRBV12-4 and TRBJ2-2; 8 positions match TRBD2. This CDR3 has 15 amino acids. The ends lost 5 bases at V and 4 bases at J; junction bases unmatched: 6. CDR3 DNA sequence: TGTGCCAGCAGTCTTAGCGGGGCGGTCACCGGGGAGCTGTTTTTT. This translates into CASSLSGAVTGELFF.

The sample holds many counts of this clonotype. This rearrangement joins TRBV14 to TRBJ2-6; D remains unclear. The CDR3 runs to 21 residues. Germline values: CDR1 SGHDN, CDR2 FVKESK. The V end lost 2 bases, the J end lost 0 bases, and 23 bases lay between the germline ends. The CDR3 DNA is TGTGCCAGCAGCCAAAAATCTCCGGGCTCCATCCTTAGCTCTGGGGCCAACGTCCTGACTTTC. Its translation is CASSQKSPGSILSSGANVLTF.

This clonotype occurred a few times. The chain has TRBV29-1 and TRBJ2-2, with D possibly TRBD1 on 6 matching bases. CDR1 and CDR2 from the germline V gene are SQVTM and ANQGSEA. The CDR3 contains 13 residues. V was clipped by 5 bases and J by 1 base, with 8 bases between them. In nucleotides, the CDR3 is TGCAGCGTTCGGACAGAGAACACCGGGGAGCTGTTTTTT. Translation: CSVRTENTGELFF.

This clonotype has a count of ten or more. CDR3 in amino acids: CASSLEGGRRQPQHF. CDR3 bases: TGTGCCAGCAGCTTAGAAGGGGGCAGGAGGCAGCCCCAGCATTTT. The chain combines TRBV11-2 with TRBJ1-5; 7 nucleotides match TRBD1. Germline lookup yields CDR1 SGHAT and CDR2 FQNNGV. This CDR3 comprises 15 residues. Trimming cost V 0 bases and J 7 bases; bases outside gene matches: 6.

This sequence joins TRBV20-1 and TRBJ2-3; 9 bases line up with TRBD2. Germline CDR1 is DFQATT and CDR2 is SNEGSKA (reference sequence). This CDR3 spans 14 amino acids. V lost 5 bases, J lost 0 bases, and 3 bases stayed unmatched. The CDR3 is CSAPSGGSTDTQYF. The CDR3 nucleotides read TGCAGTGCTCCGAGCGGGGGGAGCACAGATACGCAGTATTTT.

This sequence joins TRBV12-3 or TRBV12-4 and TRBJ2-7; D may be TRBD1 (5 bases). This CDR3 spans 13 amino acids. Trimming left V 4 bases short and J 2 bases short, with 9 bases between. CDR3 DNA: TGTGCCAGCAGTTACAGGAATCCCTACGAGCAGTACTTC. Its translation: CASSYRNPYEQYF.

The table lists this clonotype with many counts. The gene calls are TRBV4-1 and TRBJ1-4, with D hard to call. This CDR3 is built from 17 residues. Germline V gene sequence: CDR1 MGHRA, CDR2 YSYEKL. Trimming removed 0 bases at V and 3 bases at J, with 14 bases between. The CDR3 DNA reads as TGCGCCAGCAGCCAAGAGGGCCAACTGGGAGCTAATGAAAAACTGTTTTTT. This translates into CASSQEGQLGANEKLFF.

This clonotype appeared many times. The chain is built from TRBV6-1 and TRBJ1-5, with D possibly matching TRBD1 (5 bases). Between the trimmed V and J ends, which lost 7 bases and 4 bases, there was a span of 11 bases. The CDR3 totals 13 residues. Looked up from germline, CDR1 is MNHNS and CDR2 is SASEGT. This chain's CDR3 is CASKDSMNQPQHF. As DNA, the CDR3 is TGTGCCAGCAAAGACAGTATGAATCAGCCCCAGCATTTT.

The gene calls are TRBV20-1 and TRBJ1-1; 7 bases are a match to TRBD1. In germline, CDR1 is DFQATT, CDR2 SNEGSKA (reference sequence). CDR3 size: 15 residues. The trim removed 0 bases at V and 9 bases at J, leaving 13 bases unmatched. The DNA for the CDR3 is TGCAGTGCTAGAGATCCGAAGGGGGCTGGGGGAAAAGCTTTCTTT. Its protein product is CSARDPKGAGGKAFF.

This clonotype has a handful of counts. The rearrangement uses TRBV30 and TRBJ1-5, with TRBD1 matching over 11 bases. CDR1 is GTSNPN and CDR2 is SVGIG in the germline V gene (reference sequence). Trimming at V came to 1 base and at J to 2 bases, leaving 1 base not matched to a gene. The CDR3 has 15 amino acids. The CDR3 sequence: CAWSAGQGGNQPQHF. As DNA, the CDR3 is TGTGCCTGGAGTGCGGGACAGGGGGGCAATCAGCCCCAGCATTTT.

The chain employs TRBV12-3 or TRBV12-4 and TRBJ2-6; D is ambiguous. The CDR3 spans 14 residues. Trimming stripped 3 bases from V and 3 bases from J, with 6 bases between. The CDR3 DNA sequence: TGTGCCAGCAGTTTTGTTGATGGGGCCAACGTCCTGACTTTC. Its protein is CASSFVDGANVLTF.

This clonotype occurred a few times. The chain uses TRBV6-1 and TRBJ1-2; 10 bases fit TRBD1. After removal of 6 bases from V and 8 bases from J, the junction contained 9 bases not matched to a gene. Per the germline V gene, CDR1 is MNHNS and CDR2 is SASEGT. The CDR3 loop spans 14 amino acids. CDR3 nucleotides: TGTGCCAGCAGCTCCGGGACAGGGGCTTGGGGCTACACCTTC. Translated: CASSSGTGAWGYTF.

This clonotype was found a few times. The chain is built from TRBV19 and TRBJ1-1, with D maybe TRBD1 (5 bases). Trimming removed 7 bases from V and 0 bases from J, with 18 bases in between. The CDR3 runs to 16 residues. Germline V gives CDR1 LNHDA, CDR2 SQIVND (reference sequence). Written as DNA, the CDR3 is TGTGCCAGTACCCCAGGCGGCGGGGGAGTGAACACTGAAGCTTTCTTT. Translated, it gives CASTPGGGGVNTEAFF.

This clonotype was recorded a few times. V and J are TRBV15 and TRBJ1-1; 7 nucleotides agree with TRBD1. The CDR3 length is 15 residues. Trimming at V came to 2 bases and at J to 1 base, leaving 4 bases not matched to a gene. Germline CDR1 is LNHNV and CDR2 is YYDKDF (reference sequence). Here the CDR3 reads CATSRSRDRNTEAFF. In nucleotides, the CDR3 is TGTGCCACCAGCAGATCCCGGGACAGGAACACTGAAGCTTTCTTT.

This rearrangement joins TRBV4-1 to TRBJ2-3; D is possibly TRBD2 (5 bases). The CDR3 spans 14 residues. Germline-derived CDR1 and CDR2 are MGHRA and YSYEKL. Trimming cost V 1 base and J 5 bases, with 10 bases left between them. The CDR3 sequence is CASSQGRSGDTQYF. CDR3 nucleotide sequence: TGCGCCAGCAGCCAAGGTCGGAGCGGAGATACGCAGTATTTT.

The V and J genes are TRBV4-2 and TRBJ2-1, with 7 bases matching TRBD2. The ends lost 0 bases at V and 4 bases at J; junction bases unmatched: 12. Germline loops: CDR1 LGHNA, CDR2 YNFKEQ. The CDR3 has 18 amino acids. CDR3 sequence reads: CASSQDSGGSGGYNEQFF. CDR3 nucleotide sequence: TGTGCCAGCAGCCAAGATTCTGGCGGGAGTGGAGGGTACAATGAGCAGTTCTTC.

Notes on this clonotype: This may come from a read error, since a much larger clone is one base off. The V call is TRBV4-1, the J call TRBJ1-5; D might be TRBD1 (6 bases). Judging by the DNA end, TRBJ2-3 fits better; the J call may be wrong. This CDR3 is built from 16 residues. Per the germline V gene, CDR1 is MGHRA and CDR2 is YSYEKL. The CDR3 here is CASSQLGQPSNQPQYF. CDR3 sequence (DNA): TGCGCCAGCAGCCAACTGGGACAACCGAGCAATCAGCCCCAGTATTTT.

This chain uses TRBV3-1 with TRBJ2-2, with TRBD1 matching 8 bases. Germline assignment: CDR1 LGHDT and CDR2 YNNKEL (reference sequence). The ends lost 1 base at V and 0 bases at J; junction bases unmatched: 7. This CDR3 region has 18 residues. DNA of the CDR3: TGTGCCAGCAGCCAAGGTGGGACAGGCCTTTCGAACACCGGGGAGCTGTTTTTT. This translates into CASSQGGTGLSNTGELFF.

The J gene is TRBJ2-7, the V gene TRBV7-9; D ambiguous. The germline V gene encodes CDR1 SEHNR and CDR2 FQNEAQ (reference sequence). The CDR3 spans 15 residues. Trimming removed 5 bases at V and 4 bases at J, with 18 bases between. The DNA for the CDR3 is TGTGCCAGCAGCCTCCTTTCGGCGGTGCCTTACGAGCAGTACTTC. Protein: CASSLLSAVPYEQYF.